The 8 T cell receptor beta chains in this list originate from one sample, sequenced in a study of OX40 agonist ivuxolimab in advanced cancers. Here immunoSEQ multiplex PCR was the method, and the copy in TCRdb shows in-frame clones only, minus some. This sample has 20,000 to 25,000 clones, with over 65% found just once. The sample was CD4+ or CD8+ T cells sorted from blood, taken in a trial of the OX40 agonist ivuxolimab. The origin of the receptors is an adult with an advanced solid tumor such as melanoma, head and neck, liver or kidney cancer.

This chain uses TRBV10-2 with TRBJ2-1, with 8 bases that match TRBD2. The CDR3 totals 14 residues. Per germline, CDR1 WSHSY and CDR2 SAAADI. Trimming cost V 2 bases and J 9 bases; bases outside gene matches: 6. CDR3 sequence reads: CASSETSGAGEQFF. In DNA form, the CDR3 reads TGCGCCAGCAGTGAGACTAGCGGAGCGGGTGAGCAGTTCTTC.

The chain is built from TRBV6-4 and TRBJ2-2, with D tentatively TRBD1 (7 bases). This CDR3 is built from 14 residues. Trimming removed 10 bases at V and 6 bases at J, with 18 bases between. Germline CDR1 is MRHNA and CDR2 is SNTAGT. The CDR3 sequence: CATQGTFGSGELFF. The CDR3 bases are TGTGCCACACAGGGGACTTTTGGCTCCGGGGAGCTGTTTTTT.

CDR3 sequence: CASSLGRGATQYF. DNA of the CDR3: TGTGCCAGCAGTTTGGGGAGGGGGGCCACCCAGTACTTC. The rearrangement links TRBV28 to TRBJ2-5, with a tentative D call TRBD2 (7 bases). Germline V CDR1 and CDR2: MDHEN, SYDVKM. With 3 bases removed from V and 8 bases from J, the gap between germline ends came to 13 bases. CDR3 length: 13 residues.

The rearrangement uses TRBV6-5 and TRBJ2-7, with 8 bases lining up with TRBD1. The CDR3 sequence is 14 residues long. Trimming at V came to 7 bases and at J to 2 bases, leaving 7 bases not matched to a gene. Per germline, CDR1 MNHEY and CDR2 SVGAGI. CDR3: CASKPPDRAYEQYF. CDR3 DNA sequence: TGTGCCAGCAAGCCCCCGGACAGGGCCTACGAGCAGTACTTC.

This sequence joins TRBV7-9 and TRBJ1-5; 9 bases are shared with TRBD1. The CDR3 loop spans 15 amino acids. The V and J ends lost 3 bases and 2 bases, in that order; junction bases with no gene match: 2. In germline, CDR1 is SEHNR, CDR2 FQNEAQ (reference sequence). CDR3 amino acids: CASSLTGGGNQPQHF. CDR3 in DNA: TGTGCCAGCAGCTTGACAGGGGGAGGCAATCAGCCCCAGCATTTT. The complete variable domain, with remaining parts taken from reference TRBV7-9 and TRBJ1-5, reads DTGVSQNPRHKITKRGQNVTFRCDPISEHNRLYWYRQTLGQGPEFLTYFQNEAQLEKSRLLSDRFSAERPKGSFSTLEIQRTEQGDSAMYLCASSLTGGGNQPQHFGDGTRLSIL.

The chain combines TRBV9 with TRBJ1-1; D uncertain. The CDR3 loop spans 14 amino acids. V was clipped by 0 bases and J by 1 base, with 7 bases between them. Germline CDR1 and CDR2: SGDLS and YYNGEE. The CDR3 nucleotides read TGTGCCAGCAGCGTAGCATACAGGAACACTGAAGCTTTCTTT. Protein: CASSVAYRNTEAFF.

The J gene is TRBJ2-7, the V gene TRBV28; tentative D call: TRBD1 (5 bases). The CDR3 is 13 amino acids. V was cut by 3 bases and J by 2 bases, with 8 bases left in between. Germline lookup yields CDR1 MDHEN and CDR2 SYDVKM. The CDR3 protein is CASSLDKPYEQYF. The CDR3 bases are TGTGCCAGCAGTTTGGACAAACCCTACGAGCAGTACTTC.

V is TRBV4-1 and J is TRBJ2-7, with a possible D match to TRBD2 (6 bases). Trimming cost V 4 bases and J 2 bases, with 12 bases left between them. The CDR3 runs to 14 residues. Germline lookup yields CDR1 MGHRA and CDR2 YSYEKL. The CDR3 DNA reads as TGCGCCAGCAGCCCCCGGGACTCGACCTACGAGCAGTACTTC. As protein: CASSPRDSTYEQYF.